The 21 T cell receptor beta chains below all came from one sample that was sequenced in a study of neurological immune-mediated disorders (dated by TCRdb to the late 2010s). The method behind the library was 5' RACE. Sequenced using an Illumina HiSeq 2500. The public reads were reanalyzed by TCRdb: fastp trimming at Q25, MiXCR alignment, in-frame beta chains only. One record per CDR3 amino acid sequence lists the most common genes and DNA. Here the sample has 20,000 to 25,000 distinct CDR3 sequences; about 13% occur a single time. The top ten constitute around 12% of the sample. Material: PBMCs. The receptor set was obtained from a woman in her sixties or seventies with HTLV-1-associated myelopathy (HAM/TSP).

This clonotype has at least ten counts. The gene calls are TRBV7-8 and TRBJ1-2, with no clear D. Per the germline V gene, CDR1 is SGHVS and CDR2 is FQNEAQ. The CDR3 covers 13 residues. Trimming took 2 bases from V and 6 from J, leaving 10 bases between them. DNA for the CDR3: TGTGCCAGCAGCTTAATTGTTGGGGATGGCTACACCTTC. Translated: CASSLIVGDGYTF.

This clonotype appeared many times. The V gene is TRBV20-1, the J gene TRBJ1-2, with D possibly TRBD1 on 5 matching bases. The length of the CDR3 is 13 residues. Germline loops: CDR1 DFQATT, CDR2 SNEGSKA (reference sequence). Trimming removed 1 base from V and 4 bases from J, with 10 bases in between. In DNA, the CDR3 is TGCAGTGCTAGAGGCCCGGGACTCTATGGCTACACCTTC. This encodes CSARGPGLYGYTF.

This clonotype was seen more than once but under ten times. V and J are TRBV5-1 and TRBJ1-1; 10 nucleotides match TRBD1. V was clipped by 0 bases and J by 8 bases; unmatched bases: 7. The V gene's germline CDR1 is SGHRS and CDR2 YFSETQ. The CDR3 covers 15 residues. This CDR3 reads CASSLEATGGREAFF. The CDR3 nucleotides read TGCGCCAGCAGCTTGGAAGCGACAGGGGGCAGGGAAGCTTTCTTT.

CDR3 in DNA: TGCGCCAGCAGCTTGGTAGCGGGGGAGCAGTACTTC. It yields the protein CASSLVAGEQYF. V usage is TRBV5-1 and J usage is TRBJ2-7; 8 positions agree with TRBD2. The CDR3 has 12 amino acids. V was clipped by 0 bases and J by 7 bases; unmatched bases: 0. Germline lookup yields CDR1 SGHRS and CDR2 YFSETQ.

This clonotype was counted at least ten times. The CDR3 sequence is CASSPRPGAYGYTF. CDR3 DNA: TGTGCCAGCAGCCCACGGCCCGGGGCCTATGGCTACACCTTC. The chain uses TRBV9 and TRBJ1-2; TRBD1 is a possible D gene (5 bases). The CDR3 totals 14 residues. CDR1 SGDLS and CDR2 YYNGEE come from the germline V gene. V dropped 4 bases and J dropped 4 bases, with 14 bases sitting between them.

This clonotype was seen repeatedly, ten times or more. The chain employs TRBV7-2 and TRBJ2-1; D is undetermined. The CDR3 has 15 amino acids. CDR1 is SGHTA, CDR2 FQGNSA, per germline. V dropped 1 base and J dropped 9 bases, with 16 bases sitting between them. The CDR3 spells CASSLGPRIAGEQFF. CDR3 DNA sequence: TGTGCCAGCAGCTTAGGCCCTAGAATCGCCGGTGAGCAGTTCTTC.

This clonotype was recorded many times. This chain connects TRBV6-5 to TRBJ2-3; 12 bases line up with TRBD2. Germline CDR1 reads MNHEY; CDR2 reads SVGAGI. CDR3 length: 17 amino acids. J gave up 4 bases and V 0 bases, and 5 bases lay outside the gene matches. The CDR3 nucleotides are TGTGCCAGCAGTTACTCGGGGGCTAGCGGGGGGGCAGATACGCAGTATTTT. This codes for CASSYSGASGGADTQYF.

This clonotype was observed at least ten times. The V gene is TRBV5-1, the J gene TRBJ2-7; either TRBD1 or TRBD2 may supply D (5 bases each). This CDR3 contains 15 residues. V was clipped by 4 bases and J by 2 bases, with 16 bases between them. Germline CDR1 SGHRS, CDR2 YFSETQ. The CDR3 bases are TGCGCCAGCAGCCGAGAACCAGGGACCACCTACGAGCAGTACTTC. Protein sequence: CASSREPGTTYEQYF. Based on the CDR3 plus reference TRBV5-1 and TRBJ2-7, the full variable domain is KAGVTQTPRYLIKTRGQQVTLSCSPISGHRSVSWYQQTPGQGLQFLFEYFSETQRNKGNFPGRFSGRQFSNSRSEMNVSTLELGDSALYLCASSREPGTTYEQYFGPGTRLTVT.

A few counts support this clonotype. The CDR3 reads CASRFTSGASYNEQFF. In DNA, the CDR3 is TGTGCCAGCAGATTTACTAGCGGGGCATCCTACAATGAGCAGTTCTTC. The chain joins TRBV6-2 or TRBV6-3 to TRBJ2-1, with TRBD2 matching over 10 bases. The CDR3 totals 16 residues. Germline CDR1 reads MNHEY; CDR2 reads SVGEGT. J gave up 1 base and V 6 bases, and 6 bases lay outside the gene matches.

In this sample, this clonotype turned up many times. The V and J genes are TRBV30 and TRBJ1-5; TRBD1 agrees at 11 bases. V dropped 7 bases and J dropped 6; count of bases not matched to a gene: 2. The CDR3 covers 12 residues. Germline values: CDR1 GTSNPN, CDR2 SVGIG (reference sequence). CDR3 nucleotide sequence: TGTGCCTATGGGACAGGGGGTCAGCCCCAGCATTTT. Translated: CAYGTGGQPQHF.

The chain is built from TRBV5-1 and TRBJ1-5; no clear D gene. Germline CDR1 SGHRS, CDR2 YFSETQ. The ends were cut back, 4 bases at V and 1 base at J, with 21 bases in the middle. The CDR3 consists of 18 residues. CDR3 sequence: CASSPYPRSLVSNQPQHF. CDR3 in DNA: TGCGCCAGCAGCCCCTACCCCCGGTCCCTTGTAAGCAATCAGCCCCAGCATTTT.

This clonotype was recorded at least ten times. This chain uses TRBV5-1 with TRBJ1-2; a possible D gene is TRBD1 (5 bases). From germline, CDR1 is SGHRS and CDR2 YFSETQ. The CDR3 covers 15 residues. Trimming took off 0 bases at V and 4 bases at J, with 13 bases between the two ends. CDR3 protein: CASSLGQGRRYGYTF. In DNA, the CDR3 is TGCGCCAGCAGCTTGGGCCAGGGTAGGCGCTATGGCTACACCTTC.

The chain is built from TRBV20-1 and TRBJ2-7; TRBD1 agrees at 12 bases. The CDR3 spans 14 residues. Germline CDR1 reads DFQATT; CDR2 reads SNEGSKA (reference sequence). J gave up 5 bases and V 2 bases, and 4 bases lay outside the gene matches. The CDR3 loop is CSARIGTGGNEQYF. The CDR3 nucleotides are TGCAGTGCTAGAATCGGGACAGGGGGCAACGAGCAGTACTTC.

Judged by abundance, this clonotype is medium-sized. The V and J genes are TRBV7-2 and TRBJ2-2, with D tentatively TRBD1 or TRBD2 (6 bases each). Trimming removed 4 bases at V and 6 bases at J, with 12 bases between. Germline V gives CDR1 SGHTA, CDR2 FQGNSA. CDR3 length equals 14 residues. The CDR3 region has the DNA TGTGCCAGCAGCTACACCGGGGGCCCCGGGGAGCTGTTTTTT. This gives the protein CASSYTGGPGELFF.

This clonotype is categorized as medium-sized (0.01 to 0.1%). The chain is built from TRBV10-2 and TRBJ2-2; D may be TRBD2 (5 bases). V lost 8 bases to trimming and J lost 5 bases, with 12 bases between them. CDR3 size: 13 residues. Germline loops: CDR1 WSHSY, CDR2 SAAADI. The CDR3 sequence: CASAGLGTGELFF. The CDR3 region has the DNA TGCGCCAGCGCCGGACTGGGTACCGGGGAGCTGTTTTTT.

By share, this clonotype counts as medium-sized (0.01 to 0.1%). The chain has TRBV5-1 and TRBJ1-2; D not certain. V lost 3 bases to trimming and J lost 2 bases, with 8 bases between them. This CDR3 is built from 13 residues. Germline V lookup: CDR1 SGHRS, CDR2 YFSETQ. The CDR3 DNA sequence: TGCGCCAGCAGCTCTGAACCCAACTATGGCTACACCTTC. Its protein is CASSSEPNYGYTF.

This clonotype was recorded at least ten times. The rearrangement uses TRBV20-1 and TRBJ2-7; D might be TRBD1 (6 bases). Trimming stripped 3 bases from V and 4 bases from J, with 16 bases between. From germline, CDR1 is DFQATT and CDR2 SNEGSKA (reference sequence). This CDR3 spans 14 amino acids. CDR3 protein: CSASRGGSRYEQYF. The CDR3 region has the DNA TGCAGTGCTAGCAGAGGGGGATCTCGGTACGAGCAGTACTTC.

This clonotype has a count of ten or more. The chain employs TRBV20-1 and TRBJ2-3; 9 nucleotides agree with TRBD2. The CDR3 length is 15 residues. In germline, CDR1 is DFQATT, CDR2 SNEGSKA (reference sequence). Losses at the gene ends were 6 bases for V and 0 bases for J; bases not matched to a gene: 7. The CDR3 loop reads CSAYRAGGSTDTQYF. CDR3 bases: TGCAGTGCGTACAGAGCGGGGGGAAGCACAGATACGCAGTATTTT.

This clonotype appeared many times. V and J are TRBV20-1 and TRBJ2-7; 8 bases map to TRBD1. Trimming at V came to 6 bases and at J to 5 bases, leaving 9 bases not matched to a gene. The CDR3 consists of 13 residues. Germline V gene sequence: CDR1 DFQATT, CDR2 SNEGSKA (reference sequence). The CDR3 here is CSAGDRITDEQYF. CDR3 nucleotide sequence: TGCAGTGCAGGGGACAGGATTACCGACGAGCAGTACTTC.

This clonotype was recorded at least ten times. V gene TRBV6-5 combines with J gene TRBJ1-5; D is ambiguous. There are 12 residues in the CDR3. Looked up from germline, CDR1 is MNHEY and CDR2 is SVGAGI. V was cut by 0 bases and J by 10 bases, with 7 bases left in between. The CDR3 bases are TGTGCCAGCAGTTACTCGATACTCCCCCAGCATTTT. Encoded protein: CASSYSILPQHF.

Ten or more counts support this clonotype. The J gene is TRBJ2-2, the V gene TRBV18, with a weak D call TRBD1 (6 bases). Per the germline V gene, CDR1 is KGHSH and CDR2 is LQKENI. The V and J ends lost 3 bases and 1 base respectively, with 12 bases between them. This CDR3 spans 16 amino acids. CDR3 in amino acids: CASSPWRTENTGELFF. Written as DNA, the CDR3 is TGTGCCAGCTCACCCTGGAGGACAGAGAACACCGGGGAGCTGTTTTTT.